One and the same sample provided the 22 T cell receptor beta chains below, sequenced in a study of response to subunit inactivated influenza vaccine. Using its own MiXCR run on the RT-PCR reads, TCRdb lists one record per CDR3 protein. This sample yields about 780,000 distinct CDR3 sequences, of which about 18% are seen a single time; approximately 10% belongs to the top ten. The source was PBMCs from blood, collected roughly 5 days after vaccination. The receptors here all came from a man over 45 who received an inactivated influenza vaccine.

J is TRBJ2-3 and V is TRBV6-7, with D tentatively TRBD1 or TRBD2 (5 bases each). TRBV6-7 is known as an ORF, though its function is uncertain. There are 14 residues in the CDR3. Trimming stripped 5 bases from V and 5 bases from J, with 14 bases between. CDR3 sequence reads: CASSPSWGRDTQYF. The CDR3 region has the DNA TGTGCCAGCAGTCCCAGTTGGGGGAGAGATACGCAGTATTTT.

V gene TRBV20-1 combines with J gene TRBJ2-3; D tentatively fits TRBD1 or TRBD2 (5 bases each). The length of the CDR3 is 15 residues. The V end lost 6 bases, the J end lost 2 bases, and 18 bases lay between the germline ends. In germline, CDR1 is DFQATT, CDR2 SNEGSKA (reference sequence). CDR3 in DNA: TGCAGTGCGGCAGGGCGGGTCCCTAACACAGATACGCAGTATTTT. Amino acid sequence: CSAAGRVPNTDTQYF.

V gene TRBV4-3 combines with J gene TRBJ2-3; D possibly corresponds to TRBD2 (5 bases). CDR3 length: 17 residues. Germline loops: CDR1 LGHNA, CDR2 YSLEER. The V gene lost 4 bases and the J gene lost 0 bases, with 17 bases spanning the gap. CDR3 DNA: TGCGCCAGCAGCCCCAGACTATGGAGCCCGAGCACAGATACGCAGTATTTT. Its protein is CASSPRLWSPSTDTQYF.

The chain carries TRBV27 and TRBJ1-2; TRBD1 might be the D (5 bases). Germline V CDR1 and CDR2: MNHEY, SMNVEV (reference sequence). The CDR3 has 15 residues. Trimming left V 0 bases short and J 0 bases short, with 8 bases between. The CDR3 DNA follows: TGTGCCAGCAGTTTATCGGGACTAGCTAACTATGGCTACACCTTC. As protein: CASSLSGLANYGYTF.

This clonotype has a handful of counts. The rearrangement links TRBV6-5 to TRBJ2-1, with 10 bases aligning to TRBD2. CDR3 length: 16 amino acids. V shed 2 bases, J shed 8 bases, and the junction held 9 bases outside the gene matches. CDR1 MNHEY and CDR2 SVGAGI come from the germline V gene. The CDR3 region has the DNA TGTGCCAGCAGTTACCGTAGCGGGAGGAATGGGGATGAGCAGTTCTTC. It encodes CASSYRSGRNGDEQFF.

In its sample, this clonotype was seen once. The chain carries TRBV12-3 or TRBV12-4 and TRBJ2-5; D might be TRBD2 (6 bases). CDR3 length equals 14 residues. The V gene lost 5 bases and the J gene lost 7 bases, with 17 bases spanning the gap. Written as DNA, the CDR3 is TGTGCCAGCAGTCGCAGAGAAGCGGGTGGGACCCAGTACTTC. Its translation is CASSRREAGGTQYF.

This clonotype appeared a few times. The rearrangement joins TRBV11-2 to TRBJ2-4; tentative D call: TRBD2 (6 bases). V was shortened by 1 base and J by 0 bases, with 19 bases between the two germline ends. This CDR3 region has 19 residues. Germline CDR1 reads SGHAT; CDR2 reads FQNNGV. CDR3: CASSLVGGDSRVAKNIQYF. The CDR3 nucleotides are TGTGCCAGCAGCTTAGTAGGAGGGGACTCACGGGTAGCCAAAAACATTCAGTACTTC. The full variable domain, its missing parts supplied by reference TRBV11-2 and TRBJ2-4, is EAGVAQSPRYKIIEKRQSVAFWCNPISGHATLYWYQQILGQGPKLLIQFQNNGVVDDSQLPKDRFSAERLKGVDSTLKIQPAKLEDSAVYLCASSLVGGDSRVAKNIQYFGAGTRLSVL.

This clonotype was found a few times. CDR3 nucleotides: TGTGCCAGCAGTAAGACAGGGAACACCGGGGAGCTGTTTTTT. It yields the protein CASSKTGNTGELFF. The chain links TRBV25-1 to TRBJ2-2; perhaps TRBD1 as D (6 bases). Germline V gives CDR1 MGHDK, CDR2 SYGVNS. Trimming stripped 5 bases from V and 1 base from J, with 8 bases between. The CDR3 extends over 14 amino acids.

This clonotype was counted between two and nine times. The chain is built from TRBV30 and TRBJ1-5; D is undetermined. The CDR3 is 13 amino acids. The germline V and J ends were trimmed by 2 bases and 4 bases, with 9 bases remaining between them. Germline loops: CDR1 GTSNPN, CDR2 SVGIG (reference sequence). The CDR3 bases are TGTGCCTGGAGTCCCCAGGCTAATCAGCCCCAGCATTTT. It specifies CAWSPQANQPQHF.

This chain links TRBV10-3 with TRBJ2-5, with TRBD2 matching 8 bases. Germline values: CDR1 ENHRY, CDR2 SYGVKD. The CDR3 runs 14 residues. The V segment lost 2 bases and the J segment 1 base; nucleotides outside the gene matches: 0. CDR3 in amino acids: CAISETSGQETQYF. Written as DNA, the CDR3 is TGTGCCATCAGTGAGACTAGCGGCCAAGAGACCCAGTACTTC.

This clonotype was detected only a few times. This chain links TRBV20-1 with TRBJ2-4; TRBD2 matches at 9 bases. The CDR3 is 17 amino acids. Trimming cost V 1 base and J 0 bases; bases outside gene matches: 7. CDR1 is DFQATT and CDR2 is SNEGSKA in the germline V gene (reference sequence). Here the CDR3 reads CSARGGLAGVAKNIQYF. The CDR3 bases are TGCAGTGCTAGAGGGGGACTAGCCGGCGTAGCCAAAAACATTCAGTACTTC.

This chain joins TRBV12-3 or TRBV12-4 and TRBJ2-5; D is undetermined. V lost 3 bases and J lost 4, with 9 bases in between. The CDR3 is 13 residues long. The CDR3 DNA sequence: TGTGCCAGCAGTTTTGTTCTAGGAGAGACCCAGTACTTC. This encodes CASSFVLGETQYF.

V and J are TRBV2 and TRBJ2-1; D might be TRBD2 (6 bases). V dropped 5 bases and J dropped 8 bases, with 10 bases sitting between them. Germline V lookup: CDR1 SNHLY, CDR2 FYNNEI. This CDR3 is 12 amino acids long. The CDR3 region has the DNA TGTGCCAGCAGTCCCGGGAGATATGAGCAGTTCTTC. Its translation is CASSPGRYEQFF.

The chain combines TRBV5-5 with TRBJ1-3; D gene unclear. There are 12 residues in the CDR3. The V end was cut by 3 bases, the J end by 4 bases, with 5 bases between. Looked up from germline, CDR1 is SGHKS and CDR2 is YYEKEE (reference sequence). CDR3 sequence (DNA): TGTGCCAGCAGCTCGAAGGGAAACACCATATATTTT. Residues: CASSSKGNTIYF.

The rearrangement uses TRBV11-2 and TRBJ2-6; the D gene is possibly TRBD2 (5 bases). Germline CDR1 SGHAT, CDR2 FQNNGV. The CDR3 extends over 14 amino acids. The germline V and J ends were trimmed by 8 bases and 4 bases, with 12 bases remaining between them. The CDR3 reads CASRGIGGANVLTF. Here the CDR3 DNA reads TGTGCCAGCCGAGGGATAGGAGGGGCCAACGTCCTGACTTTC.

This clonotype has a handful of counts. This chain joins TRBV15 and TRBJ1-2, with 7 bases lining up with TRBD1. The CDR3 contains 13 residues. The ends lost 5 bases at V and 8 bases at J; junction bases unmatched: 8. Germline V gene sequence: CDR1 LNHNV, CDR2 YYDKDF (reference sequence). The CDR3 DNA follows: TGTGCCACCAGCGCACGGACAGGTAGCGGCTACACCTTC. Its translation: CATSARTGSGYTF.

This clonotype was observed a handful of times. This rearrangement joins TRBV5-1 to TRBJ2-1; no definite D call. CDR1 is SGHRS, CDR2 YFSETQ, per germline. V was shortened by 0 bases and J by 0 bases, with 13 bases between the two germline ends. The CDR3 is 17 residues long. The CDR3 coding sequence is TGCGCCAGCAGCTTGGAGGGTGTCAGCCCCTCCTACAATGAGCAGTTCTTC. Encoded protein: CASSLEGVSPSYNEQFF.

The rearrangement uses TRBV20-1 and TRBJ2-7; 8 nucleotides match TRBD1. This CDR3 comprises 15 residues. The V gene's germline CDR1 is DFQATT and CDR2 SNEGSKA (reference sequence). Trimming removed 6 bases from V and 0 bases from J; junction bases left unmatched: 10. The CDR3 bases are TGCAGTGCGAACACGCGACAGGGGCACTCCTACGAGCAGTACTTC. Amino acids: CSANTRQGHSYEQYF.

This clonotype turned up a few times. The gene calls are TRBV29-1 and TRBJ1-1; 7 bases fit TRBD1. This CDR3 contains 13 residues. Germline V gene lookup returns CDR1 SQVTM and CDR2 ANQGSEA. V was clipped by 7 bases and J by 0 bases; unmatched bases: 5. For the CDR3, the DNA is TGCAGCGCACAGGGGAGGGTGAACACTGAAGCTTTCTTT. The encoded protein is CSAQGRVNTEAFF.

This clonotype was seen repeatedly, ten times or more. This sequence joins TRBV5-1 and TRBJ2-1, with D tentatively TRBD1 (6 bases). The V gene lost 5 bases and the J gene lost 4 bases, with 13 bases spanning the gap. The CDR3 is 14 amino acids. Germline CDR1 is SGHRS and CDR2 is YFSETQ. The CDR3 sequence is CASSFEGQYNEQFF. CDR3 in DNA: TGCGCCAGCAGTTTCGAGGGACAATACAATGAGCAGTTCTTC.

There are a few counts of this clonotype. This chain links TRBV6-5 with TRBJ1-4, with D maybe TRBD1 (5 bases). The CDR3 runs 15 residues. Germline V lookup: CDR1 MNHEY, CDR2 SVGAGI. V was pared by 4 bases and J by 7 bases, with 16 bases between. CDR3 protein: CASSSPTAGSEKLFF. DNA for the CDR3: TGTGCCAGCAGTTCCCCGACGGCAGGGAGTGAAAAACTGTTTTTT.

The chain recombines TRBV6-5 with TRBJ2-2; possibly TRBD2 for D (5 bases). The CDR3 is 13 residues long. Germline V gives CDR1 MNHEY, CDR2 SVGAGI. V was trimmed by 2 bases and J by 8 bases, leaving 9 bases between them. The CDR3 DNA follows: TGTGCCAGCAGTTACGGGTGGGAGGGGGAGCTGTTTTTT. Translating gives CASSYGWEGELFF.